Below, 13 T cell receptor beta chains from the same sample are listed, as sequenced in a study of CD8+ T cells in alopecia areata. As the sequencing template, cDNA was produced by extracting RNA and reverse transcribing it. Sequenced by immunoSEQ multiplex PCR; TCRdb stores in-frame clones only, minus some. Of about 110,000 clones listed, under 60% are singletons. The specimen was NKG2D-low CD8+ T cells sorted from blood. These receptors were taken from a human donor with alopecia areata.

This clone was found a few times. This chain uses TRBV7-9 with TRBJ2-7, with D maybe TRBD2 (6 bases). Trimming removed 3 bases from V and 5 bases from J, with 17 bases in between. CDR3 length equals 15 residues. Germline CDR1 SEHNR, CDR2 FQNEAQ (reference sequence). CDR3 loop: CASSFVGGIKNEQYF. Here the CDR3 DNA reads TGTGCCAGCAGCTTCGTCGGCGGGATAAAGAACGAGCAGTACTTC.

V gene TRBV11-2 combines with J gene TRBJ1-2; 7 nucleotides line up with TRBD1. There are 15 residues in the CDR3. The J segment lost 4 bases and the V segment lost 1 base, leaving 6 bases of the junction unmatched. Germline V CDR1 and CDR2: SGHAT, FQNNGV. CDR3 protein: CASSLAGGIGYGYTF. The CDR3 bases are TGTGCCAGCAGCTTAGCAGGGGGAATCGGCTATGGCTACACCTTC.

The chain uses TRBV23-1 and TRBJ1-5; D unresolved. TRBV23-1 is placed among ORFs of uncertain function. Trimming took 4 bases from V and 0 from J, leaving 25 bases between them. The CDR3 is 20 residues long. The CDR3 sequence is CASSPYLSVVEGYSNQPQHF. The CDR3 bases are TGCGCCAGCAGTCCCTACCTTTCAGTCGTTGAGGGATATAGCAATCAGCCCCAGCATTTT.

This chain links TRBV5-6 with TRBJ2-7; a weak D match, TRBD1 (5 bases). Deletions cut 2 bases from V and 3 bases from J, with 15 bases between. Germline V CDR1 and CDR2: SGHDT, YYEEEE. CDR3 length: 15 residues. CDR3 loop: CASSFFRANFYEQYF. CDR3 bases: TGTGCCAGCAGCTTCTTCAGGGCCAATTTCTACGAGCAGTACTTC.

This clone was detected only a few times. The CDR3 protein is CASSSMGQETQYF. The CDR3 bases are TGTGCCAGCAGTTCTATGGGTCAAGAGACCCAGTACTTC. The chain carries TRBV28 and TRBJ2-5; D gene uncertain. The length of the CDR3 is 13 residues. V gave up 4 bases and J gave up 2 bases, with 8 bases separating them. Germline V CDR1 and CDR2: MDHEN, SYDVKM.

The chain links TRBV29-1 to TRBJ2-3; 8 bases fit TRBD1. V trimming: 4 bases; J trimming: 4 bases; junction bases outside the gene matches: 22. The germline gives CDR1 SQVTM, CDR2 ANQGSEA. The CDR3 sequence is 19 residues long. The chain's CDR3 is CSVVGLTGVEGSIADTQYF. CDR3 DNA sequence: TGCAGCGTTGTGGGGTTGACAGGGGTGGAAGGGAGCATCGCAGATACGCAGTATTTT.

This chain links TRBV27 with TRBJ1-2; 7 bases line up with TRBD1. Per the germline V gene, CDR1 is MNHEY and CDR2 is SMNVEV (reference sequence). V lost 7 bases and J lost 9; bases outside the gene matches: 11. The CDR3 extends over 13 amino acids. CDR3 nucleotides: TGTGCCAGCATGGGACAGTCACTATCAAGCTACACCTTC. Protein product: CASMGQSLSSYTF.

In this sample, this clone turned up a few times. This chain joins TRBV27 and TRBJ2-1, with D possibly being TRBD1 (5 bases). The CDR3 extends over 14 amino acids. V lost 5 bases, J lost 8 bases, and 16 bases lay in between. CDR1 MNHEY and CDR2 SMNVEV come from the germline V gene (reference sequence). CDR3 DNA: TGTGCCAGCAGTACCACCACGCAGGGTTATGAGCAGTTCTTC. Its translation: CASSTTTQGYEQFF.

This chain uses TRBV4-2 with TRBJ2-5, with TRBD2 identical over 13 bases. There are 16 residues in the CDR3. From germline, CDR1 is LGHNA and CDR2 YNFKEQ. V lost 4 bases to trimming and J lost 4 bases; unmatched junction nucleotides: 6. CDR3 in DNA: TGTGCCAGCAGCCCCCGGACTAGCGGGAGTAGAGAGACCCAGTACTTC. Protein product: CASSPRTSGSRETQYF.

The chain joins TRBV10-1 to TRBJ2-1; D gene unclear. The CDR3 contains 14 residues. V lost 5 bases and J lost 5, with 13 bases in between. The germline V gene encodes CDR1 WNHNN and CDR2 SYGVQD (reference sequence). The CDR3 here is CASSQRKWDNEQFF. In DNA form, the CDR3 reads TGCGCCAGCAGTCAGCGAAAGTGGGACAATGAGCAGTTCTTC.

This sequence joins TRBV27 and TRBJ2-3, with D hard to call. Germline CDR1 and CDR2: MNHEY and SMNVEV (reference sequence). The CDR3 extends over 12 amino acids. V was clipped by 8 bases and J by 4 bases, with 10 bases between them. The CDR3 loop reads CASGPRADTQYF. In nucleotides, the CDR3 is TGTGCCAGCGGACCACGGGCAGATACGCAGTATTTT.

The gene calls are TRBV9 and TRBJ2-3; 9 bases match TRBD2. V was clipped by 3 bases and J by 1 base; unmatched bases: 15. CDR1 is SGDLS and CDR2 is YYNGEE in the germline V gene. The CDR3 loop spans 19 amino acids. Here the CDR3 reads CASSGLAGGPGRGTDTQYF. In DNA form, the CDR3 reads TGTGCCAGCAGCGGGCTCGCGGGAGGGCCCGGGAGAGGCACAGATACGCAGTATTTT.

The J gene is TRBJ2-3, the V gene TRBV29-1; D unresolved. CDR1 SQVTM and CDR2 ANQGSEA come from the germline V gene. CDR3 length: 15 amino acids. V shed 2 bases and J shed 3 bases, with 15 bases lying between them. CDR3 residues: CSVESQTYPTDTQYF. The DNA of the CDR3 is TGCAGCGTTGAAAGCCAGACATACCCTACAGATACGCAGTATTTT.